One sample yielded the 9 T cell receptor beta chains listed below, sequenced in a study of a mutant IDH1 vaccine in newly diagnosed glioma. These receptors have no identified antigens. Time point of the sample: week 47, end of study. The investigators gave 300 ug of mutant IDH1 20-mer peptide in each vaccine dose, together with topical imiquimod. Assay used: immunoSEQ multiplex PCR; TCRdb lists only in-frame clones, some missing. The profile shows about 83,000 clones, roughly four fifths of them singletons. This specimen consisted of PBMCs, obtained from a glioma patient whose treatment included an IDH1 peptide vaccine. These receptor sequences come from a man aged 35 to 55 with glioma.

This CDR3 is CASRITGGRGQPQHF. The CDR3 region has the DNA TGTGCCAGTAGAATCACAGGGGGCCGGGGTCAGCCCCAGCATTTT. This rearrangement joins TRBV19 to TRBJ1-5; 9 bases line up with TRBD1. Germline CDR1 is LNHDA and CDR2 is SQIVND (reference sequence). V lost 6 bases to trimming and J lost 6 bases; unmatched junction nucleotides: 9. The CDR3 totals 15 residues.

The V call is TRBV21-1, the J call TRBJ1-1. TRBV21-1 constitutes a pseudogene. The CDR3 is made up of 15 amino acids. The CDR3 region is CASSKEEAWNTEAFF. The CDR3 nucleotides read TGTGCCAGCAGCAAAGAGGAGGCCTGGAACACTGAAGCTTTCTTT.

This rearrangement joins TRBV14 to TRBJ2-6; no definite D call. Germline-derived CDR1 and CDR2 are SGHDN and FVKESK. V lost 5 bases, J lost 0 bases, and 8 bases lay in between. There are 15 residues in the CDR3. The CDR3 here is CASSDMNSGANVLTF. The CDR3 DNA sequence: TGTGCCAGCAGCGACATGAACTCTGGGGCCAACGTCCTGACTTTC.

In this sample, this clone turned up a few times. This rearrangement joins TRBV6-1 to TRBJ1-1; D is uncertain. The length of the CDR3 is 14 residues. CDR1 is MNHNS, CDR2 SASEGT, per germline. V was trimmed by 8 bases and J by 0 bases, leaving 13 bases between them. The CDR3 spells CASHDTIMNTEAFF. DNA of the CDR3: TGTGCCAGCCACGACACCATCATGAACACTGAAGCTTTCTTT.

The CDR3 protein is CASSQDQSRSSYEQYF. The CDR3 coding sequence is TGCGCCAGCAGCCAAGATCAATCGAGAAGCTCCTACGAGCAGTACTTC. The V call is TRBV4-3, the J call TRBJ2-7; no definite D call. V dropped 0 bases and J dropped 0 bases, with 12 bases sitting between them. Per the germline V gene, CDR1 is LGHNA and CDR2 is YSLEER. The CDR3 contains 16 residues.

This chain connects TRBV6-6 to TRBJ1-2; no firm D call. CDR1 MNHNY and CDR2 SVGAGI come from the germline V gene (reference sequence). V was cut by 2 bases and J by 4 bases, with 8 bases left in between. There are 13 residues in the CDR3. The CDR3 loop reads CASSYGDSYGYTF. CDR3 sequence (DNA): TGTGCCAGCAGTTACGGGGATAGCTATGGCTACACCTTC.

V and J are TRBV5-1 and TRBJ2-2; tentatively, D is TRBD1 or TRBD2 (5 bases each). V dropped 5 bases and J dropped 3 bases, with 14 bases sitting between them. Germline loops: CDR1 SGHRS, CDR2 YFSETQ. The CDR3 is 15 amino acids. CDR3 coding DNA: TGCGCCAGCAGATCCGGGACGATTGACACCGGGGAGCTGTTTTTT. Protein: CASRSGTIDTGELFF.

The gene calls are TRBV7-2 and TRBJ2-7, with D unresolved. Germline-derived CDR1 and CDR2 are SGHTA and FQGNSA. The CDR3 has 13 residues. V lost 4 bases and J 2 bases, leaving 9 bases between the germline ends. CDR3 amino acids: CASSYTTPYEQYF. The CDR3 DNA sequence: TGTGCCAGCAGCTACACTACCCCCTACGAGCAGTACTTC.

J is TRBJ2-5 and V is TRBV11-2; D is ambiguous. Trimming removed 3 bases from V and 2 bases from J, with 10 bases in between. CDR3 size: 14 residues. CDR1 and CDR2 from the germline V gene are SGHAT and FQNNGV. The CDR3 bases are TGTGCCAGCAGCTTGGGCAGCGCTCAAGAGACCCAGTACTTC. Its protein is CASSLGSAQETQYF. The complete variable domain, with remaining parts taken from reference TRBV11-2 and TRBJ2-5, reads EAGVAQSPRYKIIEKRQSVAFWCNPISGHATLYWYQQILGQGPKLLIQFQNNGVVDDSQLPKDRFSAERLKGVDSTLKIQPAKLEDSAVYLCASSLGSAQETQYFGPGTRLLVL.